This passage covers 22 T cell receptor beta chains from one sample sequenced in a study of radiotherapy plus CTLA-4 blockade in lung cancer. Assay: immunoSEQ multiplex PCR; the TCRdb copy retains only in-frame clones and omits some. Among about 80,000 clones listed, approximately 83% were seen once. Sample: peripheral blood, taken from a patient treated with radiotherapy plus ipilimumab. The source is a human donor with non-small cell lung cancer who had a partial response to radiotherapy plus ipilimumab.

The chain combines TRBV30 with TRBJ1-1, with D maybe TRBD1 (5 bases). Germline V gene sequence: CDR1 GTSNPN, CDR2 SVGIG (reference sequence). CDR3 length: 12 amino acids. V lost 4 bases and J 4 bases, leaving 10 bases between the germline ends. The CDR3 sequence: CAWTGRGTEAFF. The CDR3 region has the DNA TGTGCCTGGACAGGGAGGGGCACTGAAGCTTTCTTT.

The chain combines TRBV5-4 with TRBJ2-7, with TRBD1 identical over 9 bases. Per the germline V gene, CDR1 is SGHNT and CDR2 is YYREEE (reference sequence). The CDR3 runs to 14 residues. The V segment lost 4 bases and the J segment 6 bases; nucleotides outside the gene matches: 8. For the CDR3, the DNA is TGTGCCAGCAGCCCCGCACAGGGGGCGGTCGAGCAGTACTTC. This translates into CASSPAQGAVEQYF.

The CDR3 DNA sequence: TGTGCCAGCAGTGAACTGACAGGGGGGAGAGAGACCCAGTACTTC. Translated, it gives CASSELTGGRETQYF. The gene calls are TRBV27 and TRBJ2-5, with TRBD1 identical over 9 bases. The J segment lost 4 bases and the V segment lost 5 bases, leaving 8 bases of the junction unmatched. Germline loops: CDR1 MNHEY, CDR2 SMNVEV (reference sequence). The CDR3 totals 15 residues.

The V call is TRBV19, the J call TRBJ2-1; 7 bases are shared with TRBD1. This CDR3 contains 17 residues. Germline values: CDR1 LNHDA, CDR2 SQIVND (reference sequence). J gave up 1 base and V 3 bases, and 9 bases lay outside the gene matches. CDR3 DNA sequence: TGTGCCAGTAGTATTGCCGGCACAGGGGTGTCCTACAATGAGCAGTTCTTC. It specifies CASSIAGTGVSYNEQFF.

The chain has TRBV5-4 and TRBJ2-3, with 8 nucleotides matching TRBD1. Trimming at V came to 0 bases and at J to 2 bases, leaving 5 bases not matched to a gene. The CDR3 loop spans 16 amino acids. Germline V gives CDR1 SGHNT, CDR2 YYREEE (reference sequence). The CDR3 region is CASSLAWDRPTDTQYF. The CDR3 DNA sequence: TGTGCCAGCAGCTTGGCGTGGGACAGGCCCACAGATACGCAGTATTTT.

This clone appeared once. The chain's CDR3 is CASSHGTGVTEAFF. Written as DNA, the CDR3 is TGTGCCAGCAGCCACGGGACAGGGGTAACTGAAGCTTTCTTT. V is TRBV6-1 and J is TRBJ1-1; TRBD1 aligns across 10 bases. The trim removed 6 bases at V and 5 bases at J, leaving 6 bases unmatched. CDR1 is MNHNS, CDR2 SASEGT, per germline. The CDR3 contains 14 residues.

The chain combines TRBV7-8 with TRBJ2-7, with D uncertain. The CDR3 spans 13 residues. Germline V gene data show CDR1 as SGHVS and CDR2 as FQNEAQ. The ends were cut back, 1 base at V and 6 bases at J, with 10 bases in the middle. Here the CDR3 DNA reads TGTGCCAGCAGCTTAGAATCAGGTACCGAGCAGTACGTC. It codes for CASSLESGTEQYV.

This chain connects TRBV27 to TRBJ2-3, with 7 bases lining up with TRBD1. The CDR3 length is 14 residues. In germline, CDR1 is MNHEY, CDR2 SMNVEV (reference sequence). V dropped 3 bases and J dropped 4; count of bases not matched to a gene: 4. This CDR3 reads CASSFHRGSDTQYF. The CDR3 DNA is TGTGCCAGCAGTTTCCACAGGGGCTCAGATACGCAGTATTTT.

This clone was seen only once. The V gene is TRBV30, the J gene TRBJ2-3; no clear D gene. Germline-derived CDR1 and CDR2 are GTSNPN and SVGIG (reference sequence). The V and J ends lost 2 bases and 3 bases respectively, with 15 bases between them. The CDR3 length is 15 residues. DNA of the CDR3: TGTGCCTGGAGTTCCAGGCCGATATCTACAGATACGCAGTATTTT. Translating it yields CAWSSRPISTDTQYF.

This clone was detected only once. The DNA of the CDR3 is TGTGCCAGCAGTTTTGAAAGGAGCTCCTACGAGCAGTACTTC. Its protein is CASSFERSSYEQYF. The genes are TRBV28 and TRBJ2-5; D call uncertain. The better agreement between TRBJ2-7 and the DNA end casts doubt on the J call. Germline values: CDR1 MDHEN, CDR2 SYDVKM. This CDR3 region has 14 residues.

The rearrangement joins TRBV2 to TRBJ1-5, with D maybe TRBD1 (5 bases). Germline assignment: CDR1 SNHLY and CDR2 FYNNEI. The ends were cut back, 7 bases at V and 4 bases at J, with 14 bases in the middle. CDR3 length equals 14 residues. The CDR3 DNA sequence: TGTGCCAGCACGGGGGACGGTTGGAATCAGCCCCAGCATTTT. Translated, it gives CASTGDGWNQPQHF.

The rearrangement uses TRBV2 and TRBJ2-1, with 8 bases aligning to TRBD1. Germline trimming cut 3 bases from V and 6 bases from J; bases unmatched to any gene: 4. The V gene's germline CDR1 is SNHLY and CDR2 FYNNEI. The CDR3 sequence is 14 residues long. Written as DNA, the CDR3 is TGTGCCAGCAGTGATATTGGACAGGGCAATGAGCAGTTCTTC. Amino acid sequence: CASSDIGQGNEQFF.

This chain's CDR3 is CAWGAGAVTEAFF. The CDR3, as DNA: TGTGCCTGGGGGGCAGGGGCGGTCACTGAAGCTTTCTTT. V gene TRBV30 combines with J gene TRBJ1-1; maybe TRBD1 (6 bases). Germline-derived CDR1 and CDR2 are GTSNPN and SVGIG (reference sequence). The CDR3 totals 13 residues. V was cut by 5 bases and J by 4 bases, with 14 bases left in between.

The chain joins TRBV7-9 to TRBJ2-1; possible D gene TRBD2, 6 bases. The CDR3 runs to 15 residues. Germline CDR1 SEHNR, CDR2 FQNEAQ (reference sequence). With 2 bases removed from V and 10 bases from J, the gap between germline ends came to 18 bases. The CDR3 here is CASSLMGGVGEEQFF. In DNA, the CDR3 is TGTGCCAGCAGCTTAATGGGCGGGGTCGGAGAAGAGCAGTTCTTC.

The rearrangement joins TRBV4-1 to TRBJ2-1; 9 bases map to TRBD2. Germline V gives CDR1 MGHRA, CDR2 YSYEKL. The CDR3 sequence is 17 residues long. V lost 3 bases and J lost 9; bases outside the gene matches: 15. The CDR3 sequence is CASSQPQAGGGYGEQFF. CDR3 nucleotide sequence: TGCGCCAGCAGCCAGCCCCAAGCGGGAGGCGGGTATGGTGAGCAGTTCTTC.

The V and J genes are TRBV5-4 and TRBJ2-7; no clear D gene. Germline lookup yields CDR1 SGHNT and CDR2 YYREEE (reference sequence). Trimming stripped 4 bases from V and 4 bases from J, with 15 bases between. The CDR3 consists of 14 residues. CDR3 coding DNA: TGTGCCAGCAGCCCGTATAGGAGTATGTACGAGCAGTACTTC. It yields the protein CASSPYRSMYEQYF.

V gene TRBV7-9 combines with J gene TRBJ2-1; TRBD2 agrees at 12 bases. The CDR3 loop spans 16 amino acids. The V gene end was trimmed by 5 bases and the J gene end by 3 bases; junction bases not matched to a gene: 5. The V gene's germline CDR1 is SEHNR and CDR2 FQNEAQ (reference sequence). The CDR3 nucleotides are TGTGCCAGCAGCCCGACTAGCGGGAGAGGCTACAATGAGCAGTTCTTC. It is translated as CASSPTSGRGYNEQFF.

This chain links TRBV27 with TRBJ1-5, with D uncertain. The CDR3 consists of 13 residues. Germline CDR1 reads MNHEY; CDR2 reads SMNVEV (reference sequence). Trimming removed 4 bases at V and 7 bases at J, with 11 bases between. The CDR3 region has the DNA TGTGCCAGCAGTTCCGACTGGGTCCAGCCCCAGCATTTT. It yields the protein CASSSDWVQPQHF.

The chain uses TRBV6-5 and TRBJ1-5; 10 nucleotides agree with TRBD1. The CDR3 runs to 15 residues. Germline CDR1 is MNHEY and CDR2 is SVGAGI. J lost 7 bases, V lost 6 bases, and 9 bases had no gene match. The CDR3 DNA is TGTGCCAGCAGCCGCGGGACAGGGGTCAACCAGCCCCAGCATTTT. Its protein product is CASSRGTGVNQPQHF.

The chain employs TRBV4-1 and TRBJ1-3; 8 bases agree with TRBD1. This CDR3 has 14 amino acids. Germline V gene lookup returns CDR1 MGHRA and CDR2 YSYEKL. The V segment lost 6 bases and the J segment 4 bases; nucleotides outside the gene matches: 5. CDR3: CASRPDRGGNTIYF. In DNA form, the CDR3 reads TGCGCCAGCAGACCCGACAGGGGCGGAAACACCATATATTTT.

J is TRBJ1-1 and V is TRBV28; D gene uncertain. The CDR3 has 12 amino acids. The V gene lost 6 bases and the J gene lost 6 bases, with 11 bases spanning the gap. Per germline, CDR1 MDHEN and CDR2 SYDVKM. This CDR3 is CASSLESSEAFF. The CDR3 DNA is TGTGCCAGCAGCCTCGAAAGCTCTGAAGCTTTCTTT.

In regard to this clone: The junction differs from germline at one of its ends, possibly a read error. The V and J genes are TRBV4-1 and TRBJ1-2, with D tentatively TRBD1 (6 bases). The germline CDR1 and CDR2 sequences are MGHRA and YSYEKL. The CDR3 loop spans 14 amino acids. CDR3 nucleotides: TGCGCCAGCAACCAAGGAACAGGGAGCTATGGCTACACCTTC. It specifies CASNQGTGSYGYTF.